These 30 T cell receptor beta chains were all obtained from the same sample, sequenced in a study of blood T cells in healthy people across ages. Primers used in a second PCR of roughly 6 to 11 cycles were a sample-barcoded 5' primer and a J-beta primer mix. TCRdb called the 5' RACE reads again in MiXCR, with one record for every CDR3 protein. The sample carries around 800,000 distinct CDR3 sequences, 44% recorded once. The specimen sequenced was blood. The source of these receptors is a man in his 60s in good health.

The chain is built from TRBV7-2 and TRBJ1-4, with a tentative D call TRBD1 (5 bases). V gave up 7 bases and J gave up 7 bases, with 19 bases separating them. The CDR3 runs 15 residues. CDR1 and CDR2 (germline): SGHTA, FQGNSA. CDR3 sequence reads: CASTQEPGDVEKLFF. CDR3 in DNA: TGTGCCAGCACCCAAGAGCCGGGGGATGTTGAAAAACTGTTTTTT.

The chain joins TRBV4-1 to TRBJ2-2, with 12 bases aligning to TRBD2. The CDR3 runs to 21 residues. V was clipped by 3 bases and J by 3 bases; unmatched bases: 17. The V gene's germline CDR1 is MGHRA and CDR2 YSYEKL. The CDR3 loop reads CASSQLRGGLLAGGDTGELFF. For the CDR3, the DNA is TGCGCCAGCAGCCAGCTGAGAGGCGGTTTACTAGCGGGGGGAGACACCGGGGAGCTGTTTTTT.

This clonotype was detected only a few times. The rearrangement joins TRBV4-1 to TRBJ2-5, with 11 positions matching TRBD2. J was trimmed by 1 base and V by 2 bases; bases with no gene match: 6. The CDR3 totals 17 residues. Looked up from germline, CDR1 is MGHRA and CDR2 is YSYEKL. CDR3 amino acids: CASSQRLAGHPQETQYF. CDR3 DNA sequence: TGCGCCAGCAGCCAACGACTAGCGGGGCACCCCCAAGAGACCCAGTACTTC.

This clonotype was counted only a few times. This sequence joins TRBV7-9 and TRBJ2-7; D uncertain. Germline V CDR1 and CDR2: SEHNR, FQNEAQ (reference sequence). The CDR3 is made up of 14 amino acids. The V and J ends lost 3 bases and 5 bases respectively, with 14 bases between them. The CDR3 DNA is TGTGCCAGCAGCTTCCCTCAAGGAGCCAACGAGCAGTACTTC. Protein product: CASSFPQGANEQYF.

The chain has TRBV20-1 and TRBJ1-5; the D gene is possibly TRBD1 (6 bases). The CDR3 covers 18 residues. Germline V gene data show CDR1 as DFQATT and CDR2 as SNEGSKA (reference sequence). The ends were cut back, 2 bases at V and 2 bases at J, with 22 bases in the middle. DNA of the CDR3: TGCAGTGCTAGAAGCCCACGCGCAGGGGACATCGGCAATCAGCCCCAGCATTTT. Translating gives CSARSPRAGDIGNQPQHF.

This clonotype was observed a handful of times. The rearrangement links TRBV7-9 to TRBJ2-3; D call uncertain. The CDR3 consists of 15 residues. In germline, CDR1 is SEHNR, CDR2 FQNEAQ (reference sequence). V shed 1 base and J shed 2 bases, with 10 bases lying between them. The CDR3, as DNA: TGTGCCAGCAGCTTAGTCGCACAGAACACAGATACGCAGTATTTT. Its protein is CASSLVAQNTDTQYF.

The rearrangement links TRBV5-1 to TRBJ2-3, with D unresolved. Trimming cost V 0 bases and J 7 bases, with 12 bases left between them. The germline V gene has CDR1 SGHRS and CDR2 YFSETQ. The CDR3 is 14 amino acids. CDR3 coding DNA: TGCGCCAGCAGCTTGGCGCCCAGGTTGTATACGCAGTATTTT. This translates into CASSLAPRLYTQYF.

The chain is built from TRBV9 and TRBJ1-1; D gene unclear. CDR3 length: 13 residues. CDR1 is SGDLS, CDR2 YYNGEE, per germline. The germline V and J ends were trimmed by 4 bases and 8 bases, with 15 bases remaining between them. CDR3 region: CASSQRPLEEAFF. The CDR3 bases are TGTGCCAGCAGCCAGCGACCGCTTGAAGAAGCTTTCTTT.

The CDR3 spells CASSAFGTGAQYEQYF. CDR3 sequence (DNA): TGTGCCAGCAGTGCCTTCGGGACAGGGGCGCAATACGAGCAGTACTTC. The chain combines TRBV28 with TRBJ2-7, with 10 bases aligning to TRBD1. The CDR3 is made up of 16 amino acids. The trim removed 5 bases at V and 4 bases at J, leaving 11 bases unmatched. Germline CDR1 MDHEN, CDR2 SYDVKM.

This clonotype was picked up one time. V usage is TRBV20-1 and J usage is TRBJ1-4; a weak D match, TRBD1 (6 bases). In germline, CDR1 is DFQATT, CDR2 SNEGSKA (reference sequence). This CDR3 has 18 amino acids. The V end was cut by 0 bases, the J end by 1 base, with 18 bases between. The CDR3 DNA is TGCAGTGCTAGAGAAGGGGGGCAGGTCCGAAGAACTAATGAAAAACTGTTTTTT. Its translation: CSAREGGQVRRTNEKLFF.

There are a few counts of this clonotype. V gene TRBV5-1 combines with J gene TRBJ1-2, with D perhaps matching TRBD1 (5 bases). V lost 4 bases and J 4 bases, leaving 8 bases between the germline ends. The CDR3 length is 12 residues. Per germline, CDR1 SGHRS and CDR2 YFSETQ. The CDR3 nucleotides are TGCGCCAGCAGCGCGGACACCTATGGCTACACCTTC. It codes for CASSADTYGYTF.

This clonotype was seen only a few times. The rearrangement uses TRBV20-1 and TRBJ1-5; D is uncertain. The CDR3 is 15 amino acids. Deletions cut 0 bases from V and 0 bases from J, with 9 bases between. CDR1 is DFQATT and CDR2 is SNEGSKA in the germline V gene (reference sequence). Written as DNA, the CDR3 is TGCAGTGCTAGAGATTACAAGTATAGCAATCAGCCCCAGCATTTT. It specifies CSARDYKYSNQPQHF.

This clonotype occurred once. A read error may explain this, as a much larger clone is one base away. The chain joins TRBV25-1 to TRBJ2-7; 9 nucleotides line up with TRBD1. Germline CDR1 is MGHDK and CDR2 is SYGVNS. The J segment lost 3 bases and the V segment lost 10 bases, leaving 10 bases of the junction unmatched. This CDR3 has 14 amino acids. CDR3 nucleotides: TGTGCCAACAGGGGACAGGGTCCCCTCTACGAGCAGTACTTC. Its translation is CANRGQGPLYEQYF.

This clonotype turned up a few times. The V gene is TRBV15, the J gene TRBJ2-5; weak D call: TRBD1 (6 bases). CDR1 is LNHNV and CDR2 is YYDKDF in the germline V gene (reference sequence). The CDR3 contains 14 residues. Trimming left V 7 bases short and J 0 bases short, with 12 bases between. CDR3 nucleotides: TGTGCCACCACGTTACAGGGCCACCAAGAGACCCAGTACTTC. Protein: CATTLQGHQETQYF. Looking up the rest from reference TRBV15 and TRBJ2-5 gives the full variable domain: DAMVIQNPRYQVTQFGKPVTLSCSQTLNHNVMYWYQQKSSQAPKLLFHYYDKDFNNEADTPDNFQSRRPNTSFCFLDIRSPGLGDTAMYLCATTLQGHQETQYFGPGTRLLVL.

The rearrangement joins TRBV29-1 to TRBJ1-4; tentatively, D is TRBD1 (6 bases). V lost 5 bases to trimming and J lost 4 bases, with 14 bases between them. CDR3 length equals 14 residues. Germline V gene lookup returns CDR1 SQVTM and CDR2 ANQGSEA. Here the CDR3 reads CSVTLTGFNEKLFF. CDR3 sequence (DNA): TGCAGCGTTACCCTGACAGGATTTAATGAAAAACTGTTTTTT.

The chain uses TRBV6-6 and TRBJ2-1; 14 bases align to TRBD2. The junction had 2 bases not matched to a gene; V was cut back by 2 bases and J by 5 bases. CDR1 and CDR2 from the germline V gene are MNHNY and SVGAGI (reference sequence). The CDR3 has 16 residues. The CDR3 region has the DNA TGTGCCAGCAGTTACCTGGGACTAGCGGGGGACAATGAGCAGTTCTTC. Encoded protein: CASSYLGLAGDNEQFF.

The chain is built from TRBV7-2 and TRBJ1-2; D is uncertain. Trimming removed 7 bases at V and 0 bases at J, with 15 bases between. Germline V lookup: CDR1 SGHTA, CDR2 FQGNSA. The CDR3 length is 15 residues. CDR3: CASTLDNGPNYGYTF. The CDR3 DNA follows: TGTGCCAGCACTTTAGACAACGGTCCTAACTATGGCTACACCTTC.

The chain employs TRBV20-1 and TRBJ2-5; TRBD1 aligns across 7 bases. J lost 5 bases, V lost 6 bases, and 3 bases had no gene match. This CDR3 contains 11 residues. Germline V gene data show CDR1 as DFQATT and CDR2 as SNEGSKA (reference sequence). The CDR3 here is CSAETGETQYF. CDR3 DNA: TGCAGTGCCGAGACAGGGGAGACCCAGTACTTC.

As for this clonotype: The junction differs from germline at one of its ends, possibly a read error. This chain uses TRBV11-2 with TRBJ2-7, with D possibly matching TRBD2 (6 bases). This CDR3 has 13 residues. Looked up from germline, CDR1 is SGHAT and CDR2 is FQNNGV. The CDR3, as DNA: TGTGCCAGCAGCTCAACTAGCTCCTACGAGCGGTACTTC. Protein: CASSSTSSYERYF.

J is TRBJ2-5 and V is TRBV7-3; no clear D. The CDR3 contains 13 residues. The germline V and J ends were trimmed by 5 bases and 2 bases, with 9 bases remaining between them. Germline V lookup: CDR1 SGHTA, CDR2 FQGTGA. The CDR3 spells CASSPTPQETQYF. The CDR3 DNA follows: TGTGCCAGCAGCCCCACCCCGCAAGAGACCCAGTACTTC. Full variable domain (remainder filled in from reference TRBV7-3 and TRBJ2-5): GAGVSQTPSNKVTEKGKYVELRCDPISGHTALYWYRQSLGQGPEFLIYFQGTGAADDSGLPNDRFFAVRPEGSVSTLKIQRTERGDSAVYLCASSPTPQETQYFGPGTRLLVL.

This clonotype was observed at least ten times. The J gene is TRBJ1-2, the V gene TRBV25-1, with 7 bases fitting TRBD1. Germline V gene sequence: CDR1 MGHDK, CDR2 SYGVNS. The CDR3 is 16 amino acids. Trimming removed 7 bases from V and 1 base from J; junction bases left unmatched: 12. Here the CDR3 DNA reads TGTGCCAGCATATTTAGAGAGACAGGGATTAACTATGGCTACACCTTC. It specifies CASIFRETGINYGYTF.

The table lists this clonotype with a few counts. CDR3 sequence: CSARDRADYGYTF. CDR3 sequence (DNA): TGCAGTGCTAGAGATAGAGCTGACTATGGCTACACCTTC. The J gene is TRBJ1-2, the V gene TRBV20-1, with D unresolved. CDR3 length: 13 amino acids. V was trimmed by 0 bases and J by 3 bases, leaving 8 bases between them. Germline CDR1 DFQATT, CDR2 SNEGSKA (reference sequence).

V usage is TRBV2 and J usage is TRBJ2-5; D assignment may be TRBD1 or TRBD2 (6 bases each). CDR1 and CDR2 from the germline V gene are SNHLY and FYNNEI. The CDR3 length is 14 residues. The ends were cut back, 4 bases at V and 4 bases at J, with 13 bases in the middle. The CDR3 DNA follows: TGTGCCAGCAGTGTCCGGCGGGACACAGAGACCCAGTACTTC. Translating it yields CASSVRRDTETQYF.

The chain is built from TRBV25-1 and TRBJ1-3; D unclear. Per the germline V gene, CDR1 is MGHDK and CDR2 is SYGVNS. This CDR3 is 14 amino acids long. The germline V and J ends were trimmed by 6 bases and 0 bases, with 9 bases remaining between them. CDR3 protein: CASRPLSSGNTIYF. The CDR3 nucleotides are TGTGCCAGCAGGCCATTGAGCTCTGGAAACACCATATATTTT.

The chain is built from TRBV4-3 and TRBJ1-6; 7 bases agree with TRBD1. The J segment lost 8 bases and the V segment lost 4 bases, leaving 8 bases of the junction unmatched. CDR1 LGHNA and CDR2 YSLEER come from the germline V gene. The CDR3 runs to 15 residues. This chain's CDR3 is CASSPRGQVYSPLHF. Here the CDR3 DNA reads TGCGCCAGCAGCCCCCGAGGACAGGTTTATTCACCCCTCCACTTT.

In nucleotides, the CDR3 is TGTGCCACCAGCCGGACTTATTGGGGCTACACCTTC. The encoded protein is CATSRTYWGYTF. The rearrangement links TRBV15 to TRBJ1-2; D is undetermined. Germline V gene lookup returns CDR1 LNHNV and CDR2 YYDKDF (reference sequence). The CDR3 consists of 12 residues. Trimming removed 5 bases from V and 8 bases from J, with 12 bases in between.

This clonotype was observed a handful of times. The V and J genes are TRBV4-3 and TRBJ2-5, with 9 bases fitting TRBD2. This CDR3 comprises 17 residues. Germline-derived CDR1 and CDR2 are LGHNA and YSLEER. V lost 0 bases, J lost 2 bases, and 7 bases stayed unmatched. For the CDR3, the DNA is TGCGCCAGCAGCCAAGAGGTAGCGGGGGCCTCACAAGAGACCCAGTACTTC. The encoded protein is CASSQEVAGASQETQYF.

This clonotype was seen more than once but under ten times. The rearrangement links TRBV29-1 to TRBJ2-1; TRBD2 matches 9 bases. Germline V gene sequence: CDR1 SQVTM, CDR2 ANQGSEA. J was trimmed by 3 bases and V by 4 bases; bases with no gene match: 4. CDR3 length: 14 amino acids. The DNA for the CDR3 is TGCAGCGTTGGTAAGCGGGGGGACTACAATGAGCAGTTCTTC. Translating gives CSVGKRGDYNEQFF.

This clonotype came up a few times. This chain connects TRBV20-1 to TRBJ2-3; TRBD2 is a possible D gene (7 bases). This CDR3 comprises 13 residues. Trimming cost V 4 bases and J 6 bases, with 14 bases left between them. Germline V gives CDR1 DFQATT, CDR2 SNEGSKA (reference sequence). The CDR3 spells CSATGGRPDTQYF. CDR3 sequence (DNA): TGCAGTGCTACGGGGGGCCGCCCCGATACGCAGTATTTT.

This clonotype was recorded a few times. The chain combines TRBV15 with TRBJ1-6; 7 bases fit TRBD1. From germline, CDR1 is LNHNV and CDR2 YYDKDF (reference sequence). The length of the CDR3 is 15 residues. The V gene end was trimmed by 1 base and the J gene end by 12 bases; junction bases not matched to a gene: 9. This CDR3 reads CATSRAGTAQKPLHF. DNA of the CDR3: TGTGCCACCAGCAGAGCCGGGACAGCGCAGAAACCCCTCCACTTT.